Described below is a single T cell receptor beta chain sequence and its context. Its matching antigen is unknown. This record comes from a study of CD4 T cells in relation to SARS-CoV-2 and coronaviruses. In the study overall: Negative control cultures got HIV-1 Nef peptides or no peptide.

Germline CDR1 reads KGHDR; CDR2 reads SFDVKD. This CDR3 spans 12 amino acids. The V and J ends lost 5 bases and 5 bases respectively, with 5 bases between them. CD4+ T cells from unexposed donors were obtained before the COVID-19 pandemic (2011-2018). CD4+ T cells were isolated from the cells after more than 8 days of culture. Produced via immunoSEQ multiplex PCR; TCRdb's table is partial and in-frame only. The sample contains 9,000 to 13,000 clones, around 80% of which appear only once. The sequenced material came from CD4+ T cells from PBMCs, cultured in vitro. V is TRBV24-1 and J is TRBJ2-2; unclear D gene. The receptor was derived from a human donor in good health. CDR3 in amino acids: CATSAQTGELFF. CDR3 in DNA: TGTGCCACCAGTGCCCAGACCGGGGAGCTGTTTTTT.